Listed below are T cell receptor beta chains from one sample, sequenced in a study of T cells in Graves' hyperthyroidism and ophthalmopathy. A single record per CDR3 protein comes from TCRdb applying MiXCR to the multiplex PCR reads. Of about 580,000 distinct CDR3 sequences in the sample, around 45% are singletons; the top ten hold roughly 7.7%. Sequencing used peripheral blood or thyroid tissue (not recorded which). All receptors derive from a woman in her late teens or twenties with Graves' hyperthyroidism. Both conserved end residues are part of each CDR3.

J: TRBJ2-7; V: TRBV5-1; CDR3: CASSRTGGSTGTSVTEQYF
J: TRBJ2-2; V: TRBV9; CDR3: CASSVGLAITGELFF
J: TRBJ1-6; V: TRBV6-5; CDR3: CASSPGTGKNSPLHF
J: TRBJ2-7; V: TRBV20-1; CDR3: CSARSASDPPYEQYF
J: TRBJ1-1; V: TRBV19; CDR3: CASNDSGNTEAFF
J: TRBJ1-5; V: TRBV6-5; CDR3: CASRRRPNQPQHF
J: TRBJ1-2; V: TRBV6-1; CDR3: CASSGWDSNYGYTF
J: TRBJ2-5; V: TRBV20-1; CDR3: CSASPAQNQETQYF
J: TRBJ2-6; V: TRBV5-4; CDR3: CASSKLGSGANVLTF
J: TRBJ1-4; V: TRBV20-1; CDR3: CSAPGGATANEKLFF
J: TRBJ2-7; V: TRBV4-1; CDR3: CASSQDFVF
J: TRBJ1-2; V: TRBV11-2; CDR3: CASSSGTGADGYTF
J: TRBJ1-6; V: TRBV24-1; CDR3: CATSEAGTYNSPLHF
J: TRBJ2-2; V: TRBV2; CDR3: CASNSGQGKPGELFF
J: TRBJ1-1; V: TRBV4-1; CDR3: CASSHPSTAQTAEAFF
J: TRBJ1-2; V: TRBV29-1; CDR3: CSARTGGYYGYTF
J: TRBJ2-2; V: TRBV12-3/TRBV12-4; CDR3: CATSDLLQGTGELFF
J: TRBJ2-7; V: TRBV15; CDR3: CATSRDATGDYEQYF
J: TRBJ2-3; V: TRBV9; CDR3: CASSFFTTDTQYF
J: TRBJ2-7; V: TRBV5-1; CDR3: CASSLERVSGVTEQYF
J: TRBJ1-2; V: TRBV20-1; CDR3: CSATDPGQGGNYGYTF
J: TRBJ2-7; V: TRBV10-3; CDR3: CAISESGRQGQGSYEQYF
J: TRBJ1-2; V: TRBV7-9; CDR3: CASSSVGREDYGYTF
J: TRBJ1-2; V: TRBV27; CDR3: CASSLSPSYYGYTF
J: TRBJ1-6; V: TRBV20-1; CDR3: CSARAADRVASSPLHF
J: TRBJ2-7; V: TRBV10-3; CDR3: CAISESLLNYEQYF
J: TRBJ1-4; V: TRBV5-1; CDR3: CASSSGRSSGEKLFF
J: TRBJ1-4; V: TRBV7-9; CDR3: CASSSPRAGGDEKLFF
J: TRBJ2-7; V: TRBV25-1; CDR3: CASSAELAGAEQYF
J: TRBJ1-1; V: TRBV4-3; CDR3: CASSQGLTGDTEAFF
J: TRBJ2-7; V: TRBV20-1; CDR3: CSAREGGDHEQYF
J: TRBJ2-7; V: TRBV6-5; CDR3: CASSYRGRDEQYF
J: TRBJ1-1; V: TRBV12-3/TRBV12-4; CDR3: CASRGPDRPGTEAFF
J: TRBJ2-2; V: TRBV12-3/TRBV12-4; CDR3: CASSLERSGELFF
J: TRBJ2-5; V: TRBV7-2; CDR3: CASSLQGARETQYF
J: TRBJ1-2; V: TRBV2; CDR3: CASIRDRGEYYGYTF
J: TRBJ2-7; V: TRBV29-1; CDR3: CSVGPGQGYEQYF
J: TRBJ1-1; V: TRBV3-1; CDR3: CASSPTPFTEAFF
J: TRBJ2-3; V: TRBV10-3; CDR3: CAISEGLAGTDTQYF
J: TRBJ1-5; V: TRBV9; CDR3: CASSTRQGARGNQPQHF